This T cell receptor beta chain was observed in a study of T cells in Graves' hyperthyroidism and ophthalmopathy. It was RNA transcripts that yielded the amplified TCR beta CDR3 regions. The primer set for the first-round RT-PCR of the TCR CDR3 was HTBI. TCRdb reprocessed the multiplex PCR reads via MiXCR and lists one record per CDR3 protein. The sample carries roughly 200,000 distinct CDR3 sequences, roughly 18% recorded once. The sequence derives from a man aged 40-50 years with Graves' hyperthyroidism. The specimen sequenced was blood.

CDR3 nucleotides: TGTGCCAGCAGTACCCCTCGCGGGGGGGCGTGGAGTGAGACCCAGTACTTC. Encoded protein: CASSTPRGGAWSETQYF. This chain uses TRBV9 with TRBJ2-5, with 9 bases matching TRBD2. This CDR3 has 17 amino acids. Germline values: CDR1 SGDLS, CDR2 YYNGEE. V gave up 5 bases and J gave up 5 bases; unmatched junction bases: 16.